The 7 T cell receptor beta chains below were found in one sample sequenced in a study of blood T cell repertoires in COVID-19 (dated by TCRdb to 2020 to 2021). To prepare the library, the immunoSEQ multiplex PCR assay was applied. What TCRdb holds here is the immuneACCESS table cut down to in-frame rearrangements. Part of the clones is not present; checked against another copy, under half of the missing clones reflect an unresolved V gene, and the others are unexplained. In all, the sample holds fewer than 250,000 clones, and about 87% of those were seen once. The ten largest clones capture 2% to 3% of the sample. Input material: PBMCs or T cells enriched from blood (not recorded which). These receptors were taken from a woman aged 25-40 years with acute COVID-19.

The table lists this clone with a few counts. The chain joins TRBV9 to TRBJ1-2, with 12 bases fitting TRBD1. Germline V gene sequence: CDR1 SGDLS, CDR2 YYNGEE. The CDR3 is 20 amino acids. J was trimmed by 1 base and V by 3 bases; bases with no gene match: 16. CDR3 DNA sequence: TGTGCCAGCAGCGGAGGACCGGGACAGGGGGCACAGATGAGTAACTATGGCTACACCTTC. Its translation is CASSGGPGQGAQMSNYGYTF.

This clone was seen a single time. V and J are TRBV15 and TRBJ1-2; 7 nucleotides match TRBD1. The CDR3 runs 14 residues. Germline-derived CDR1 and CDR2 are LNHNV and YYDKDF (reference sequence). V trimming: 6 bases; J trimming: 5 bases; junction bases outside the gene matches: 9. This chain's CDR3 is CATSSRDSIYGYTF. The CDR3, as DNA: TGTGCCACCAGTTCCCGGGACAGCATATATGGCTACACCTTC.

This clone was recorded once. The chain combines TRBV3-1 (or the pseudogene TRBV3-2) with TRBJ2-5; 11 bases map to TRBD1. Looked up from germline, CDR1 is LGHDT and CDR2 is YNNKEL (reference sequence). There are 14 residues in the CDR3. Unmatched junction bases numbered 3, after V lost 5 bases and J lost 4 bases. Written as DNA, the CDR3 is TGTGCCAGCAGCTGGGACAGGGGGATAGAGACCCAGTACTTC. Encoded protein: CASSWDRGIETQYF.

The chain recombines TRBV18 with TRBJ1-1; D ambiguous. CDR1 is KGHSH and CDR2 is LQKENI in the germline V gene. CDR3 length: 11 amino acids. Trimming cost V 1 base and J 7 bases, with 4 bases left between them. The CDR3 region has the DNA TGTGCCAGCTCACCACTGTATGAAGCTTTCTTT. It yields the protein CASSPLYEAFF. The variable domain in full, with the rest retrieved from reference TRBV18 and TRBJ1-1, is NAGVMQNPRHLVRRRGQEARLRCSPMKGHSHVYWYRQLPEEGLKFMVYLQKENIIDESGMPKERFSAEFPKEGPSILRIQQVVRGDSAAYFCASSPLYEAFFGQGTRLTVV.

The chain links TRBV7-2 to TRBJ1-1, with D possibly being TRBD1 (5 bases). CDR3 size: 15 residues. Trimming cost V 1 base and J 1 base, with 10 bases left between them. CDR1 SGHTA and CDR2 FQGNSA come from the germline V gene. The CDR3 protein is CASSLVGDRNTEAFF. The CDR3 DNA is TGTGCCAGCAGCTTAGTAGGGGATCGGAACACTGAAGCTTTCTTT.

The chain carries TRBV19 and TRBJ1-3; 7 bases line up with TRBD1. Germline V gene sequence: CDR1 LNHDA, CDR2 SQIVND (reference sequence). The CDR3 runs to 16 residues. Trimming cost V 4 bases and J 0 bases; bases outside gene matches: 6. Here the CDR3 reads CASSNPGQSSGNTIYF. For the CDR3, the DNA is TGTGCCAGTAGTAACCCGGGACAGAGCTCTGGAAACACCATATATTTT.

This CDR3 is CASSTGGYVSGELFF. The CDR3 DNA follows: TGTGCCAGCAGCACAGGGGGGTACGTGTCCGGGGAGCTGTTTTTT. V and J are TRBV7-8 and TRBJ2-2; TRBD1 matches at 8 bases. V dropped 5 bases and J dropped 6; count of bases not matched to a gene: 8. Germline CDR1 and CDR2: SGHVS and FQNEAQ. The CDR3 totals 15 residues.